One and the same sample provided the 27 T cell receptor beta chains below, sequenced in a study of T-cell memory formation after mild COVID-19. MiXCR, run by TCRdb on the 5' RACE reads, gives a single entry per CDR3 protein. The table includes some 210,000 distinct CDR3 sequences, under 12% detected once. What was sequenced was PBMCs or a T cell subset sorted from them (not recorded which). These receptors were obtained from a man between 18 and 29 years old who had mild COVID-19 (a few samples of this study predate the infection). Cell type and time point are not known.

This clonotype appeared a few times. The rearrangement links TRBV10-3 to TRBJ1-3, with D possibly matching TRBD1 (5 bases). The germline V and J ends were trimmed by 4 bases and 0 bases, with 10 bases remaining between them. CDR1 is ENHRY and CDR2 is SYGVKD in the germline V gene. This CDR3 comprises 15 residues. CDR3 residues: CAISGQPSSGNTIYF. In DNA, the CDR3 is TGTGCCATCAGTGGACAGCCTAGCTCTGGAAACACCATATATTTT.

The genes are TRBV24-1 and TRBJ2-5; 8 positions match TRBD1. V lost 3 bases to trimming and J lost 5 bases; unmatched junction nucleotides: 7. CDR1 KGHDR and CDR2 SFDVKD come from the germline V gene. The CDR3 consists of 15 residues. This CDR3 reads CATSDPRGPGETQYF. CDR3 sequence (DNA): TGTGCCACCAGTGATCCCAGGGGGCCTGGGGAGACCCAGTACTTC.

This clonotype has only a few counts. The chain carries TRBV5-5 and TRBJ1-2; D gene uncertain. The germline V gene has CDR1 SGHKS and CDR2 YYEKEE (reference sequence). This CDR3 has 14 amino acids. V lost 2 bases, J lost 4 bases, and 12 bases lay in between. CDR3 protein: CASSLDPPLYGYTF. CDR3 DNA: TGTGCCAGCAGCTTAGACCCCCCTCTCTATGGCTACACCTTC.

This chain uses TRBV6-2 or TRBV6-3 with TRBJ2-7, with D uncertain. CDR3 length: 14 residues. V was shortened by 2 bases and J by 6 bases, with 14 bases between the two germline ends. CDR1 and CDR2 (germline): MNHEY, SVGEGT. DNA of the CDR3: TGTGCCAGCAGTTACGCGACCTATTGGGGCGAGCAGTACGTC. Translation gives CASSYATYWGEQYV.

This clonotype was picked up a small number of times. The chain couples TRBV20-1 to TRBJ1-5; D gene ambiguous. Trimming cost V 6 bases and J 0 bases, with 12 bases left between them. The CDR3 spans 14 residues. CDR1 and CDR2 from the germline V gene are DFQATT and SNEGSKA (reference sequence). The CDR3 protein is CSAPVRYSNQPQHF. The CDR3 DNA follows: TGCAGTGCCCCCGTGAGATATAGCAATCAGCCCCAGCATTTT.

This chain's CDR3 is CASRLTASTDTQYF. The CDR3 DNA follows: TGTGCCAGCAGGCTGACAGCTAGCACAGATACGCAGTATTTT. This chain uses TRBV3-1 with TRBJ2-3; possible D gene TRBD1, 5 bases. Germline values: CDR1 LGHDT, CDR2 YNNKEL (reference sequence). This CDR3 region has 14 residues. Trimming left V 6 bases short and J 0 bases short, with 10 bases between.

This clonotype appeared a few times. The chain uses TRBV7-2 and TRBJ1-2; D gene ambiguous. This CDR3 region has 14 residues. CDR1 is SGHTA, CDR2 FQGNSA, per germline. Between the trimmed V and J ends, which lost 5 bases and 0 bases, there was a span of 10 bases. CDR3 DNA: TGTGCCAGCAGCCGTATCATTGCTAACTATGGCTACACCTTC. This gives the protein CASSRIIANYGYTF. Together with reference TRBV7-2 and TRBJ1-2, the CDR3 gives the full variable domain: GAGVSQSPSNKVTEKGKDVELRCDPISGHTALYWYRQSLGQGLEFLIYFQGNSAPDKSGLPSDRFSAERTGGSVSTLTIQRTQQEDSAVYLCASSRIIANYGYTFGSGTRLTVV.

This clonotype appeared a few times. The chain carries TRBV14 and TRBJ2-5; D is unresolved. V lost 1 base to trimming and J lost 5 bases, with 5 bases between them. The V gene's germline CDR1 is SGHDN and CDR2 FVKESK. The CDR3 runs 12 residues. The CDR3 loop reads CASSQVAETQYF. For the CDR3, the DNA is TGTGCCAGCAGCCAAGTCGCGGAGACCCAGTACTTC.

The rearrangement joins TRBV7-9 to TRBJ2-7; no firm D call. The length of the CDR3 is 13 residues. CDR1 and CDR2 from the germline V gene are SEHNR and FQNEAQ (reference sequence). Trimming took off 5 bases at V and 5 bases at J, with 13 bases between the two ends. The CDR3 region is CASSLRQGNEQYF. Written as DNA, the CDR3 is TGTGCCAGCAGCCTACGACAAGGAAACGAGCAGTACTTC.

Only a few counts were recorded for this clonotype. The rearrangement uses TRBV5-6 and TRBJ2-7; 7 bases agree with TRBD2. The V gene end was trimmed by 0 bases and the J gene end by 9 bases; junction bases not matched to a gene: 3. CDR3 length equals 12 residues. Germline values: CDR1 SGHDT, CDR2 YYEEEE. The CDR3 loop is CASSLEGGRQYV. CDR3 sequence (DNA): TGTGCCAGCAGCTTGGAGGGAGGGAGGCAGTACGTC.

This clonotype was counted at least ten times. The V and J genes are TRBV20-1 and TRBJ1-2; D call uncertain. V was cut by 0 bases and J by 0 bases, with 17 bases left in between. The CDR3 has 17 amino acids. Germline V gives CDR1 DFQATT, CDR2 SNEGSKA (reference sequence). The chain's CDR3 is CSARDRTIPLANYGYTF. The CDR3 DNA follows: TGCAGTGCTAGAGATCGGACCATACCCCTTGCTAACTATGGCTACACCTTC.

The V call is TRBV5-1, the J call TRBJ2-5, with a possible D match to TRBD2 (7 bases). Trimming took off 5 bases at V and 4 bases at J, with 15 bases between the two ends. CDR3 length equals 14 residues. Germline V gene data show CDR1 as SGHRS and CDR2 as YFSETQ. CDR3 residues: CASRVGGRAETQYF. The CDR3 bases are TGCGCCAGCAGGGTCGGGGGGCGAGCAGAGACCCAGTACTTC.

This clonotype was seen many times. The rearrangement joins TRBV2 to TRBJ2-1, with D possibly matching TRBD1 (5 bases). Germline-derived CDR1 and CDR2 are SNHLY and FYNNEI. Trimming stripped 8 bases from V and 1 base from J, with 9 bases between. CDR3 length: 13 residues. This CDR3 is CASQGTSYNEQFF. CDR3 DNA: TGTGCCAGCCAGGGAACGTCCTACAATGAGCAGTTCTTC.

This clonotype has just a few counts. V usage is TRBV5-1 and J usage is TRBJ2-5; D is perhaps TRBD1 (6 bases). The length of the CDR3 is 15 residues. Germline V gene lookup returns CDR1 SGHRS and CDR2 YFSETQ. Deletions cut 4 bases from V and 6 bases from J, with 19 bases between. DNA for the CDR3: TGCGCCAGCAGCGAAACCGGGACAACGGGGAAGACCCAGTACTTC. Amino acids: CASSETGTTGKTQYF. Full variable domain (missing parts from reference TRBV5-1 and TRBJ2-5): KAGVTQTPRYLIKTRGQQVTLSCSPISGHRSVSWYQQTPGQGLQFLFEYFSETQRNKGNFPGRFSGRQFSNSRSEMNVSTLELGDSALYLCASSETGTTGKTQYFGPGTRLLVL.

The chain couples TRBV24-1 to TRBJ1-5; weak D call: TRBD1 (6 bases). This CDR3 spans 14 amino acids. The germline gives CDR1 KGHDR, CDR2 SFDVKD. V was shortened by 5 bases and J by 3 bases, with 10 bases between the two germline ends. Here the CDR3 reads CATSGRTDNQPQHF. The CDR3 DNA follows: TGTGCCACCAGTGGGAGGACAGACAATCAGCCCCAGCATTTT.

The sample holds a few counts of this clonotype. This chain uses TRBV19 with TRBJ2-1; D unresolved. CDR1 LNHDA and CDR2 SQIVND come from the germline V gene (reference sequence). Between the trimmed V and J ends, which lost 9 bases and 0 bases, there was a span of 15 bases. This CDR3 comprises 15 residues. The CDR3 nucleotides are TGTGCCAGCTGCCGATCGTTGAGCTCCTACAATGAGCAGTTCTTC. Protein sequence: CASCRSLSSYNEQFF.

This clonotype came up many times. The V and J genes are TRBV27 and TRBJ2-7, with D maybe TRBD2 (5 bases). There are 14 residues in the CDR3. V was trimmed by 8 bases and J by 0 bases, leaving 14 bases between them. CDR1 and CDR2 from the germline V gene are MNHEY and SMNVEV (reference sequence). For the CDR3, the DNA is TGTGCCAGCGTGAGGACGGGGAACTCCTACGAGCAGTACTTC. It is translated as CASVRTGNSYEQYF.

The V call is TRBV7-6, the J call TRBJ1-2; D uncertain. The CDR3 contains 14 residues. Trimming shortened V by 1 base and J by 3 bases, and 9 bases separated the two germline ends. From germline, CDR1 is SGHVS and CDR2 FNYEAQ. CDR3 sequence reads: CASSLEAGYYGYTF. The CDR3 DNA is TGTGCCAGCAGCTTAGAGGCAGGATACTATGGCTACACCTTC.

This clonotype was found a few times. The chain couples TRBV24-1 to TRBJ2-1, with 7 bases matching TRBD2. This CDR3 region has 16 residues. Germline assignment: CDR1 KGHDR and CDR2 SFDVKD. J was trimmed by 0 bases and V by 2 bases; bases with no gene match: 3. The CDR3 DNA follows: TGTGCCACCAGTGATTCTCTAGCGGACTCCTACAATGAGCAGTTCTTC. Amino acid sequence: CATSDSLADSYNEQFF.

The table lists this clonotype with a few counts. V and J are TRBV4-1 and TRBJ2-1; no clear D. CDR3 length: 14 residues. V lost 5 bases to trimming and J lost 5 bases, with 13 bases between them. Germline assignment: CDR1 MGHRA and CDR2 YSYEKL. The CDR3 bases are TGCGCCAGCAGCTGGGGTTACTGGGACAATGAGCAGTTCTTC. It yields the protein CASSWGYWDNEQFF.

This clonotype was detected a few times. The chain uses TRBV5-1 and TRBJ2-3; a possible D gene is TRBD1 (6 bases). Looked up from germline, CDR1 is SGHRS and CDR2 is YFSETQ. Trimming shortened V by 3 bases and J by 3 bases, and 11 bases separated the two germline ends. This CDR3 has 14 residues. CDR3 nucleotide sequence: TGCGCCAGCAGCTCCAGGGGCGGGACAGATACGCAGTATTTT. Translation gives CASSSRGGTDTQYF.

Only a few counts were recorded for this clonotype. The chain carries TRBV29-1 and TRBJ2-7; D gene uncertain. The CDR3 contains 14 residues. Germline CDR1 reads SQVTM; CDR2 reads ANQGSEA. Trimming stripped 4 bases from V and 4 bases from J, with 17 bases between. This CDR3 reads CSVVLAGKLYEQYF. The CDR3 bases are TGCAGCGTTGTTCTGGCAGGAAAGCTGTACGAGCAGTACTTC.

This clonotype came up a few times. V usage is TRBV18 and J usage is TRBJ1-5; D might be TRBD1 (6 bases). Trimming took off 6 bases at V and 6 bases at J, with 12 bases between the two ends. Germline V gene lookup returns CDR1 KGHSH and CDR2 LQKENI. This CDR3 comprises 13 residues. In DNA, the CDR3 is TGTGCCAGCTCCGAGGGGGAAGGTCAGCCCCAGCATTTT. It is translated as CASSEGEGQPQHF.

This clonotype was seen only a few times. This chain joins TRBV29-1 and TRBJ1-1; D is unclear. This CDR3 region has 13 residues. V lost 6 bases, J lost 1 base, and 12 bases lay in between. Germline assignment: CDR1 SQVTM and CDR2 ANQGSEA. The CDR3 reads CSVRQTSNTEAFF. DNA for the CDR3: TGCAGCGTAAGGCAGACTTCGAACACTGAAGCTTTCTTT. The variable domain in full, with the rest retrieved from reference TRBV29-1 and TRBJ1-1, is SAVISQKPSRDICQRGTSLTIQCQVDSQVTMMFWYRQQPGQSLTLIATANQGSEATYESGFVIDKFPISRPNLTFSTLTVSNMSPEDSSIYLCSVRQTSNTEAFFGQGTRLTVV.

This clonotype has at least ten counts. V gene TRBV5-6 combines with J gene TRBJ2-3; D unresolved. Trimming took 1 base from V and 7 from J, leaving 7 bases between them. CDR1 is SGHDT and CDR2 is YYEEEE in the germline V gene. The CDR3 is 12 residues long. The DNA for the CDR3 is TGTGCCAGCAGCTTGCCACCAAATACGCAGTATTTT. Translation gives CASSLPPNTQYF.

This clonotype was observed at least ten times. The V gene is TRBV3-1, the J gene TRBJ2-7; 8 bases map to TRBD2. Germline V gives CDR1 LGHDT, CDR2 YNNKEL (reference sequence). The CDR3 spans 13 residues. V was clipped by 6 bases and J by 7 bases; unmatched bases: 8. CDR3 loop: CASRTSAGEEQYF. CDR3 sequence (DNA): TGTGCCAGCAGGACTAGCGCAGGGGAGGAGCAGTACTTC.

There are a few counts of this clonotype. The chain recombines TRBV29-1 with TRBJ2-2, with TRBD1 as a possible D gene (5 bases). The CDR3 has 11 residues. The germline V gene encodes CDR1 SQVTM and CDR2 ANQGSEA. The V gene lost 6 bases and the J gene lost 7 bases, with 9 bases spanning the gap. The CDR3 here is CSVRDFGELFF. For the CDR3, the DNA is TGCAGCGTCAGGGATTTCGGGGAGCTGTTTTTT.